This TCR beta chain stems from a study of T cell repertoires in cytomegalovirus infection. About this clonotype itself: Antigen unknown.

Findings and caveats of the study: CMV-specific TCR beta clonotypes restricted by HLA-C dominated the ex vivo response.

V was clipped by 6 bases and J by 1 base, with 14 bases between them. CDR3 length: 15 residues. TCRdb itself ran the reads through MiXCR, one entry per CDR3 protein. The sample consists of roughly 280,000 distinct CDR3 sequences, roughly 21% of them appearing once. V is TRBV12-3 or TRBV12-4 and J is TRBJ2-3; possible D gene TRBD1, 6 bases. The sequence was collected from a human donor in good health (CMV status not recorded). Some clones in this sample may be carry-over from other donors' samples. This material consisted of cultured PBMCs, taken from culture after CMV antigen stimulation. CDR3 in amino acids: CASRSTGGGTDTQYF. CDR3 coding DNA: TGTGCCAGCAGGTCGACAGGTGGAGGCACAGATACGCAGTATTTT.